The 8 T cell receptor beta chains in this list originate from one sample, sequenced in a study of blood T cell repertoires in COVID-19. Method: immunoSEQ multiplex PCR; TCRdb's copy keeps in-frame clones and lacks some. The sample consists of some 180,000 clones, more than 75% of them appearing once. The material sequenced was peripheral blood. The receptors were sampled from a woman aged 60-70 years with COVID-19, enrolled during active disease.

V usage is TRBV6-5 and J usage is TRBJ2-2, with D unresolved. Trimming cost V 6 bases and J 5 bases, with 16 bases left between them. This CDR3 region has 15 residues. Germline CDR1 MNHEY, CDR2 SVGAGI. CDR3 nucleotides: TGTGCCAGCAGCGGCCAGCGAGCTGAAACCGGGGAGCTGTTTTTT. This sequence encodes CASSGQRAETGELFF.

This clone came up a few times. The chain recombines TRBV15 with TRBJ2-4, with TRBD2 matching 12 bases. Losses at the gene ends were 1 base for V and 2 bases for J; bases not matched to a gene: 9. Germline assignment: CDR1 LNHNV and CDR2 YYDKDF (reference sequence). The CDR3 has 19 residues. The CDR3 DNA reads TGTGCCACCAGCAGAGGGGCTAGCGGGGGGGCCGGGTCCAAAAACATTCAGTACTTC. Encoded protein: CATSRGASGGAGSKNIQYF.

The chain joins TRBV29-1 to TRBJ2-1; 8 bases agree with TRBD2. CDR1 is SQVTM, CDR2 ANQGSEA, per germline. This CDR3 is built from 14 residues. With 2 bases clipped from V and 4 bases from J, the junction kept 4 bases outside the gene matches. CDR3 bases: TGCAGCGTTGAAATACTAGCGGATTACAATGAGCAGTTCTTC. Translating it yields CSVEILADYNEQFF.

V and J are TRBV27 and TRBJ2-2; perhaps TRBD1 as D (5 bases). V was pared by 8 bases and J by 0 bases, with 16 bases between. The CDR3 is made up of 16 amino acids. The germline gives CDR1 MNHEY, CDR2 SMNVEV (reference sequence). This CDR3 reads CASRKAGFANTGELFF. DNA for the CDR3: TGTGCCAGCCGCAAGGCAGGGTTCGCGAACACCGGGGAGCTGTTTTTT.

This clone was observed once. The J gene is TRBJ1-1, the V gene TRBV5-6, with TRBD1 matching over 9 bases. The junction had 6 bases not matched to a gene; V was cut back by 5 bases and J by 4 bases. The CDR3 totals 14 residues. CDR1 and CDR2 from the germline V gene are SGHDT and YYEEEE. CDR3 residues: CASRQGARVTEAFF. In DNA form, the CDR3 reads TGTGCCAGCAGACAGGGGGCGCGGGTCACTGAAGCTTTCTTT. The full variable domain, with the rest looked up from reference TRBV5-6 and TRBJ1-1, is DAGVTQSPTHLIKTRGQQVTLRCSPKSGHDTVSWYQQALGQGPQFIFQYYEEEERQRGNFPDRFSGHQFPNYSSELNVNALLLGDSALYLCASRQGARVTEAFFGQGTRLTVV.

The chain couples TRBV28 to TRBJ2-3; weak D call: TRBD2 (6 bases). The CDR3 totals 13 residues. V lost 6 bases and J lost 1, with 8 bases in between. Per the germline V gene, CDR1 is MDHEN and CDR2 is SYDVKM. The CDR3 reads CASRGGGTDTQYF. The DNA for the CDR3 is TGTGCCAGCAGGGGGGGAGGCACAGATACGCAGTATTTT.

The chain carries TRBV27 and TRBJ2-7; TRBD1 aligns across 10 bases. The germline CDR1 and CDR2 sequences are MNHEY and SMNVEV (reference sequence). The CDR3 length is 15 residues. Germline trimming cut 4 bases from V and 3 bases from J; bases unmatched to any gene: 6. CDR3 DNA sequence: TGTGCCAGCAGTTCCCGACAGGGGGCGAACTACGAGCAGTACTTC. Translation gives CASSSRQGANYEQYF.

V usage is TRBV6-6 and J usage is TRBJ1-2; perhaps TRBD1 as D (5 bases). Germline V gives CDR1 MNHNY, CDR2 SVGAGI (reference sequence). V gave up 2 bases and J gave up 2 bases, with 12 bases separating them. The length of the CDR3 is 15 residues. CDR3: CASSYRREWNYGYTF. The CDR3, as DNA: TGTGCCAGCAGTTACCGCAGGGAATGGAACTATGGCTACACCTTC.